Shown below are 18 T cell receptor beta chains from a single sample sequenced in a study of blood T cell repertoires in COVID-19. Method: immunoSEQ multiplex PCR; TCRdb's copy keeps in-frame clones and lacks some. The table has some 150,000 clones, 75% to 90% seen once. Source material: peripheral blood. Receptors originate from a human donor in a cohort sampled during active COVID-19.

This sequence joins TRBV5-1 and TRBJ1-3, with D unclear. Germline V gene sequence: CDR1 SGHRS, CDR2 YFSETQ. The germline V and J ends were trimmed by 3 bases and 0 bases, with 10 bases remaining between them. The CDR3 has 15 amino acids. The CDR3 DNA reads TGCGCCAGCAGCTCTAGTATGAGCTCTGGAAACACCATATATTTT. Translated, it gives CASSSSMSSGNTIYF. Full variable domain (rest looked up from reference TRBV5-1 and TRBJ1-3): KAGVTQTPRYLIKTRGQQVTLSCSPISGHRSVSWYQQTPGQGLQFLFEYFSETQRNKGNFPGRFSGRQFSNSRSEMNVSTLELGDSALYLCASSSSMSSGNTIYFGEGSWLTVV.

The J gene is TRBJ1-5, the V gene TRBV9; no firm D call. Germline lookup yields CDR1 SGDLS and CDR2 YYNGEE. V lost 4 bases and J lost 7, with 12 bases in between. The CDR3 sequence is 13 residues long. The CDR3 DNA reads TGTGCCAGCAGCCCAGCGGCGGGCCAGCCCCAGCATTTT. It is translated as CASSPAAGQPQHF.

This clone appeared once. Written as DNA, the CDR3 is TGTGCCAGCAGCCAAGCGGGGGGGCGCTACAATGAGCAGTTCTTC. This sequence encodes CASSQAGGRYNEQFF. The V call is TRBV4-2, the J call TRBJ2-1; the match to TRBD2 covers 8 bases. CDR3 length equals 15 residues. Germline loops: CDR1 LGHNA, CDR2 YNFKEQ. With V trimmed by 1 base and J by 3 bases, 2 bases remained unmatched.

This chain connects TRBV19 to TRBJ1-3; TRBD1 agrees at 7 bases. Unmatched junction bases numbered 12, after V lost 5 bases and J lost 2 bases. The length of the CDR3 is 17 residues. Per germline, CDR1 LNHDA and CDR2 SQIVND (reference sequence). The CDR3 DNA reads as TGTGCCAGTAGTCCGGGACAGCCGACAACGGCTGGAAACACCATATATTTT. Its protein product is CASSPGQPTTAGNTIYF.

The chain is built from TRBV5-8 and TRBJ2-7; D remains unclear. Per germline, CDR1 SGHTS and CDR2 YDEGEE. The CDR3 covers 17 residues. Trimming stripped 4 bases from V and 2 bases from J, with 22 bases between. CDR3 nucleotide sequence: TGTGCCAGCAGCCTCCAATTTGGTCGTCGGAGAACCTACGAGCAGTACTTC. This encodes CASSLQFGRRRTYEQYF.

V is TRBV6-6 and J is TRBJ2-3; D possibly corresponds to TRBD2 (5 bases). Deletions cut 5 bases from V and 0 bases from J, with 15 bases between. The CDR3 contains 16 residues. The germline CDR1 and CDR2 sequences are MNHNY and SVGAGI (reference sequence). CDR3 DNA: TGTGCCAGCAGTACCCGCCGAGGAGGTAGCACAGATACGCAGTATTTT. Its protein is CASSTRRGGSTDTQYF.

Only one count was recorded for this clone. The rearrangement links TRBV25-1 to TRBJ1-1; D call uncertain. The V gene's germline CDR1 is MGHDK and CDR2 SYGVNS. The CDR3 spans 13 residues. The V gene lost 5 bases and the J gene lost 3 bases, with 10 bases spanning the gap. The chain's CDR3 is CASSPIADTEAFF. In DNA form, the CDR3 reads TGTGCCAGCAGTCCTATTGCCGACACTGAAGCTTTCTTT.

The V gene is TRBV3-1 (or the pseudogene TRBV3-2), the J gene TRBJ1-1, with 8 bases matching TRBD1. Looked up from germline, CDR1 is LGHDT and CDR2 is YNNKEL (reference sequence). The CDR3 extends over 17 amino acids. The trim removed 1 base at V and 10 bases at J, leaving 17 bases unmatched. CDR3 nucleotides: TGTGCCAGCAGCCAAGCGGTTGACAGGGGTTTTCGTAGGGGAGCTTTCTTT. Amino acids: CASSQAVDRGFRRGAFF.

The chain links TRBV2 to TRBJ1-1, with D unresolved. This CDR3 contains 14 residues. Germline V gene lookup returns CDR1 SNHLY and CDR2 FYNNEI. The V gene lost 6 bases and the J gene lost 3 bases, with 14 bases spanning the gap. CDR3 nucleotides: TGTGCCAGCAGCGGAGTTACAAGGCACACTGAAGCTTTCTTT. Translation: CASSGVTRHTEAFF. Full variable domain (remainder filled in from reference TRBV2 and TRBJ1-1): EPEVTQTPSHQVTQMGQEVILRCVPISNHLYFYWYRQILGQKVEFLVSFYNNEISEKSEIFDDQFSVERPDGSNFTLKIRSTKLEDSAMYFCASSGVTRHTEAFFGQGTRLTVV.

This sequence joins TRBV5-5 and TRBJ2-6; 11 bases align to TRBD1. With V trimmed by 0 bases and J by 13 bases, 6 bases remained unmatched. Per germline, CDR1 SGHKS and CDR2 YYEKEE (reference sequence). The CDR3 spans 15 residues. CDR3 amino acids: CASSLDWDRGGVLTF. CDR3 coding DNA: TGTGCCAGCAGCTTGGACTGGGACAGGGGGGGTGTCCTGACTTTC.

The V and J genes are TRBV19 and TRBJ2-5; TRBD1 aligns across 9 bases. CDR3 length equals 17 residues. Germline CDR1 and CDR2: LNHDA and SQIVND (reference sequence). Trimming cost V 4 bases and J 5 bases; bases outside gene matches: 14. In nucleotides, the CDR3 is TGTGCCAGTAGTAAAAGGGGGACAGGGTCGCCGTCGGAGACCCAGTACTTC. It is translated as CASSKRGTGSPSETQYF. Filled out from reference TRBV19 and TRBJ2-5, the complete variable domain reads DGGITQSPKYLFRKEGQNVTLSCEQNLNHDAMYWYRQDPGQGLRLIYYSQIVNDFQKGDIAEGYSVSREKKESFPLTVTSAQKNPTAFYLCASSKRGTGSPSETQYFGPGTRLLVL.

The chain employs TRBV19 and TRBJ1-5, with 9 bases lining up with TRBD1. The CDR3 runs 17 residues. From germline, CDR1 is LNHDA and CDR2 SQIVND (reference sequence). With V trimmed by 7 bases and J by 2 bases, 12 bases remained unmatched. This CDR3 reads CASMAGTGHRGNQPQHF. The CDR3 nucleotides read TGTGCCAGTATGGCCGGGACAGGGCATAGGGGCAATCAGCCCCAGCATTTT. Together with reference TRBV19 and TRBJ1-5, the CDR3 gives the full variable domain: DGGITQSPKYLFRKEGQNVTLSCEQNLNHDAMYWYRQDPGQGLRLIYYSQIVNDFQKGDIAEGYSVSREKKESFPLTVTSAQKNPTAFYLCASMAGTGHRGNQPQHFGDGTRLSIL.

This clone was recorded a few times. The V gene is TRBV19, the J gene TRBJ1-6; no firm D call. V was pared by 3 bases and J by 6 bases, with 12 bases between. Germline values: CDR1 LNHDA, CDR2 SQIVND (reference sequence). The CDR3 has 15 amino acids. In DNA, the CDR3 is TGTGCCAGTAGTATTGCGGTCCTTGGTAATTCACCCCTCCACTTT. Translated: CASSIAVLGNSPLHF.

This chain links TRBV5-6 with TRBJ1-2; 11 nucleotides agree with TRBD1. Trimming cost V 3 bases and J 6 bases; bases outside gene matches: 1. Germline V gene data show CDR1 as SGHDT and CDR2 as YYEEEE. CDR3 length: 13 amino acids. CDR3 residues: CASSWGQGDGYTF. CDR3 coding DNA: TGTGCCAGCAGCTGGGGACAGGGGGATGGCTACACCTTC.

The rearrangement links TRBV27 to TRBJ1-1; 7 bases are a match to TRBD1. The CDR3 extends over 14 amino acids. V trimming: 6 bases; J trimming: 0 bases; junction bases outside the gene matches: 4. CDR1 MNHEY and CDR2 SMNVEV come from the germline V gene (reference sequence). CDR3 residues: CASSVGQMNTEAFF. CDR3 DNA: TGTGCCAGCAGCGTGGGACAGATGAACACTGAAGCTTTCTTT.

The CDR3 DNA reads as TGTGCCAGCAGCCAAGGGACAGGCGAGACTGAAGCTTTCTTT. Translation: CASSQGTGETEAFF. This chain uses TRBV3-1 (or the pseudogene TRBV3-2) with TRBJ1-1; TRBD1 agrees at 7 bases. Trimming cost V 1 base and J 5 bases; bases outside gene matches: 4. This CDR3 has 14 residues. CDR1 is LGHDT and CDR2 is YNNKEL in the germline V gene (reference sequence).

The chain recombines TRBV27 with TRBJ1-4; D gene unclear. This CDR3 has 13 residues. Trimming left V 5 bases short and J 0 bases short, with 4 bases between. Germline V gene sequence: CDR1 MNHEY, CDR2 SMNVEV (reference sequence). CDR3 DNA: TGTGCCAGCAGTCCCACAACTAATGAAAAACTGTTTTTT. Translated, it gives CASSPTTNEKLFF.

CDR3 protein: CSLGGTGTEAFF. For the CDR3, the DNA is TGCAGCCTGGGGGGGACGGGCACTGAAGCTTTCTTT. The chain couples TRBV29-1 to TRBJ1-1, with a weak D call TRBD1 (5 bases). The germline V gene has CDR1 SQVTM and CDR2 ANQGSEA. This CDR3 spans 12 amino acids. Trimming removed 8 bases from V and 4 bases from J, with 14 bases in between.